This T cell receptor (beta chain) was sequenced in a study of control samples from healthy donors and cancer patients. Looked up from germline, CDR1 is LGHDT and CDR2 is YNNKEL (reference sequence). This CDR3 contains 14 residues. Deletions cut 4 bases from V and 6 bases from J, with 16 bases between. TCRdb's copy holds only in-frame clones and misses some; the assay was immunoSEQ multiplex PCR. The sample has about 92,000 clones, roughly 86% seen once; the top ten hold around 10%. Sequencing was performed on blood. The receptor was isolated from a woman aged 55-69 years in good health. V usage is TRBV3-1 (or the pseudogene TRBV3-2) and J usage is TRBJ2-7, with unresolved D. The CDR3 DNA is TGTGCCAGCAGCCGGCCCGGGCGGCCGGGCGAGCAGTACTTC. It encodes CASSRPGRPGEQYF.